This T cell receptor beta chain is drawn from a study of blood T cell repertoires in COVID-19 (dated by TCRdb to 2018 to 2021). Background for the entire study: Samples covering the acute and convalescent phases of COVID-19 were provided by collaborators in the United States, Italy and Spain. The dataset comprised deeply sampled blood TCRbeta repertoires from subjects exposed to, actively infected with, or recovered from COVID-19. A freely available public database, intended as a resource for researchers studying the immune response to SARS-CoV-2, is where the repertoires were released. The material from the prospective study consisted of cDNA or gDNA derived from T cells, B-cell-depleted T cells, or PBMCs. Samples came from the ongoing ImmuneRACE study (first 160 participants) plus 1,254 subjects from 6 global collaborators. Sample metadata almost always included a de-identified subject ID, COVID-19 status, age in years and sex. HLA class I and class II types, where available, came from metadata supplied by the sample provider rather than from assay-based typing.

TCRbeta CDR3 regions were amplified from genomic DNA by means of the immunoSEQ Assay, a bias-controlled multiplex PCR. Per the original workflow: The number of nucleated cells in each sample was estimated from the amplification of reference gene primers within the assay. Sequence reads were collapsed and filtered to measure the absolute abundance of every unique TCRbeta CDR3 rearrangement. For each sample, productive Simpson clonality was calculated by taking the square root of Simpson's diversity index across productive rearrangements. The source is immuneACCESS, and TCRdb retained only in-frame sequences with V and J called. Part of the clones is not carried over; for the studies checked, unresolved V genes explain less than half of this, and the remainder is unexplained. V and J calls and clone size follow that table, whereas D and trimming were derived from the DNA. The table for this sample lists roughly 230,000 clones; about 80% of them were counted only once. The top ten clonotypes cover around 4% of the sample.

As for this clone: What antigen it recognizes has not been identified. There are no base qualities to consult, and no much larger clone falls within one base.

Overall results and qualifications from the work: The amount of clinical and demographic metadata varied by source and participant and was provided uncurated.

Whole blood was collected in K2EDTA tubes by collaborating institutions according to the institutions' own protocols. For TCRbeta analysis, collaborator samples were shipped as frozen whole blood, as isolated PBMCs, or as DNA extracted from either sample type. The CDR3 has 13 amino acids, counting the end cysteine and phenylalanine. Only CDR3 DNA is held: 39 bases, read in frame from base 1. V has 11 bases trimmed and J has 7 bases trimmed; junction bases matching no gene number 11. In the germline V gene (reference sequence), CDR1 corresponds to SEHNR and CDR2 to FQNEAQ. The receptor was derived from a middle-aged man with active or convalescent COVID-19. The chain links TRBV7-9 with TRBJ2-1; 7 of the junction bases match TRBD1. The sequencing input was peripheral blood. In nucleotides, the sequence is TGTGCCGCCCAGGACAGGTTGGGGAATGAGCAGTTCTTC. Translated, it reads CAAQDRLGNEQFF. With the rest looked up from the reference TRBV7-9 and TRBJ2-1 genes rather than sequenced, the full variable domain is DTGVSQNPRHKITKRGQNVTFRCDPISEHNRLYWYRQTLGQGPEFLTYFQNEAQLEKSRLLSDRFSAERPKGSFSTLEIQRTEQGDSAMYLCAAQDRLGNEQFFGPGTRLTVL.